The present TCR beta chain was sequenced within a study of Graves' ophthalmopathy and Graves' hyperthyroidism. This clonotype was detected ten times or more. Amplified material comprised TCR beta CDR3 regions derived from RNA transcripts. A first-round RT-PCR used HTBI primers, followed by a second-round multiplex PCR. Each CDR3 protein is one row after TCRdb ran MiXCR on the multiplex PCR reads. The table has about 170,000 distinct CDR3 sequences, less than 45% seen once. The authors diagnosed from clinical symptoms, serum thyroxine, TRAb, thyroid ultrasound and orbital computed tomography. As the starting material, over 9 ml of fresh peripheral blood yielded the PBMCs. CDR3 length: 18 amino acids. Looked up from germline, CDR1 is LNHDA and CDR2 is SQIVND (reference sequence). With V trimmed by 5 bases and J by 5 bases, 16 bases remained unmatched.

This sequence joins TRBV19 and TRBJ2-7, with 12 bases aligning to TRBD2. The origin of this receptor is a woman between 35 and 50 years old with Graves' ophthalmopathy. The sequencing input was peripheral blood. DNA of the CDR3: TGTGCCAGTAGTTTCCGGGACGGTAGACTAGCGGGAGTTCACGAGCAGTACTTC. This sequence encodes CASSFRDGRLAGVHEQYF. Full variable domain (remainder filled in from reference TRBV19 and TRBJ2-7): DGGITQSPKYLFRKEGQNVTLSCEQNLNHDAMYWYRQDPGQGLRLIYYSQIVNDFQKGDIAEGYSVSREKKESFPLTVTSAQKNPTAFYLCASSFRDGRLAGVHEQYFGPGTRLTVT.